These T cell receptor beta chains were read from a single sample in a study of blood T cell repertoires in COVID-19. Some clones are missing from TCRdb's copy, which holds only in-frame ones; the method was immunoSEQ multiplex PCR. The top ten hold 1.5% to 2% of the sample, which has about 480,000 clones, approximately 87% seen once. The specimen sequenced was PBMCs or T cells enriched from blood (not recorded which). These receptors were collected from a woman aged 40 to 50 who had recovered from COVID-19. The CDR3 runs from the conserved cysteine through the conserved F or W. A D gene is named only where the DNA matches it firmly. Clone size is shown for a subset of rows, as once, few, many or a class of expanded clone.

j_call d_call v_call cdr3_length clone_size cdr3_nt cdr3_aa
TRBJ2-2 - TRBV7-9 14 - TGTGCCAGCAGCTTAGGGAGTCTCACCGGGGAGCTGTTTTTT CASSLGSLTGELFF
TRBJ2-3 TRBD2 TRBV5-1 18 - TGCGCCAGCAGCTCCGGACTAGCGGGAGGCACTAGCACAGATACGCAGTATTTT CASSSGLAGGTSTDTQYF
TRBJ2-3 TRBD2 TRBV7-2 16 - TGTGCCAGCAGACCACTAGCGGGGCCTGGCACAGATACGCAGTATTTT CASRPLAGPGTDTQYF
TRBJ1-2 TRBD1 TRBV7-2 14 few TGTGCCAGCAGCTCTGGACAGGTTAACTATGGCTACACCTTC CASSSGQVNYGYTF
TRBJ1-2 TRBD1 TRBV10-3 17 - TGTGCCATCAGGGCCACACCGGACAGGGAGGGCCTTGATGGCTACACCTTC CAIRATPDREGLDGYTF
TRBJ1-5 TRBD1 TRBV19 16 once TGTGCCAGTAGTATAGGTGCAGGGGGAAGCAATCAGCCCCAGCATTTT CASSIGAGGSNQPQHF
TRBJ1-1 - TRBV7-2 14 few TGTGCCAGCAGCCCACACCAGGGCTACACTGAAGCTTTCTTT CASSPHQGYTEAFF
TRBJ2-1 TRBD2 TRBV19 12 - TGTGCCAGTAGTACCCCCGGGGGGGGGCTATTCTTC CASSTPGGGLFF
TRBJ2-7 TRBD2 TRBV6-1 14 many TGTGCCAGCAGCCGGACTAGCGGGACCTACGAGCAGTACTTC CASSRTSGTYEQYF
TRBJ1-4 - TRBV4-1 15 - TGCGCCAGCAGCCCCCTGGGGGACATTTCTCAAAAACTGTTTTTT CASSPLGDISQKLFF